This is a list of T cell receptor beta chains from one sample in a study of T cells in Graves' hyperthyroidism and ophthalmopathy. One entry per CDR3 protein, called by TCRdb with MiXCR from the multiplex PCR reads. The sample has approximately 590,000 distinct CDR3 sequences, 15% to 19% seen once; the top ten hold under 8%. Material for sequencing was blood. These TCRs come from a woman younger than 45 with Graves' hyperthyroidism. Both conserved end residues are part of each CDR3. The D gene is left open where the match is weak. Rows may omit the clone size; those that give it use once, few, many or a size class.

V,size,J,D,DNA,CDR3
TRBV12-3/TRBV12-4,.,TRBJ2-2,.,TGTGCCAGCCCTGACTCAAACACCGGGGAGCTGTTTTTT,CASPDSNTGELFF
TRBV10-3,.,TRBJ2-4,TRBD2,TGTGCCATCAGTTCAGAGCGGGAGGTTCCCAAAAACATTCAGTACTTC,CAISSEREVPKNIQYF
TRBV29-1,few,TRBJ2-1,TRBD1,TGCAGCGGCCGGACAGGGAGAGACTACAATGAGCAGTTCTTC,CSGRTGRDYNEQFF
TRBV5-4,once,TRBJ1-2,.,TGTGCCAGCAGCTTGGAGTTCGGCGGGGGAGCTGACTATGGCTACACCTTC,CASSLEFGGGADYGYTF
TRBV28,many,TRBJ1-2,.,TGTGCCAGCAGTTCCCCCTCGGAGAGGCTCGATGGCTACACCTTC,CASSSPSERLDGYTF
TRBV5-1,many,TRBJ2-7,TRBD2,TGCGCCAGCAGCTTGACCAGGGAGGGCTCCTACGAGCAGTACTTC,CASSLTREGSYEQYF
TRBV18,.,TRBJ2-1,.,TGTGCCAGCTCACCCAACGACAGGTTAACCTACAATGAGCAGTTCTTC,CASSPNDRLTYNEQFF
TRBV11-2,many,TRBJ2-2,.,TGTGCCAGCAGCCCCAGCACGTCCACCGGGGAGCTGTTTTTT,CASSPSTSTGELFF
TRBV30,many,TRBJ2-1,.,TGTGCCTGGAGCCCCACCTGGGTGGGAGACCCCTCCTACAATGAGCAGTTCTTC,CAWSPTWVGDPSYNEQFF
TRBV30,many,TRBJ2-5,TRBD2,TGTGCCTGGAGTAGCCGGGAGGGCCTGAGGGAGACCCAGTACTTC,CAWSSREGLRETQYF
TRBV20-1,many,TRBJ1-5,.,TGCAGTGCTAGGCTTGGGAATAGCAATCAGCCCCAGCATTTT,CSARLGNSNQPQHF
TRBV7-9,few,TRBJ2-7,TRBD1,TGTGCCAGCAGCTCGCCGGGACAGGGTAACGGCGAATACCTCTACGAGCAGTACTTC,CASSSPGQGNGEYLYEQYF
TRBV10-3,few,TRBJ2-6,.,TGTGCCATCAGTGAGTGGGGGACTGGGGCCAACGTCCTGACTTTC,CAISEWGTGANVLTF
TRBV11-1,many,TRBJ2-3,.,TGTGCCAGCAGCTTAGGACTCAACACAGATACGCAGTATTTT,CASSLGLNTDTQYF
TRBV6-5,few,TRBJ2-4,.,TGTGCCAGCAGTTACGACCCCGCGGGTGGGAAAAACATTCAGTACTTC,CASSYDPAGGKNIQYF
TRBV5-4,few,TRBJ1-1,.,TGTGCCAGCACCCAATCGAGCATCATGAACACTGAAGCTTTCTTT,CASTQSSIMNTEAFF
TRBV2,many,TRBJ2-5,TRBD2,TGTGCCAGCAGTTCCGGGACTAGAGAGACCCAGTACTTC,CASSSGTRETQYF
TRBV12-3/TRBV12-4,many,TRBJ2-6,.,TGTGCCAGCCAAACGACGGTTTTTTCGGCCAACGTCCTGACTTTC,CASQTTVFSANVLTF
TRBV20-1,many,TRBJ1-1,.,TGCAGTGCTACAGGGGCGATAACTGAAGCTTTCTTT,CSATGAITEAFF
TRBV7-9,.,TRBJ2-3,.,TGTGCCAGCAGCTTACCCTTGAGCACAGATACGCAGTATTTT,CASSLPLSTDTQYF
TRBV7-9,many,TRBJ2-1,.,TGTGCCAGCAGCAACGCAGAGGCCGGGCACAATGAGCAGTTCTTC,CASSNAEAGHNEQFF
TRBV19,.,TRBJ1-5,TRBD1,TGTGCCAGTAGTAGATCGGACAGGGTAGATAGCAATCAGCCCCAGCATTTT,CASSRSDRVDSNQPQHF
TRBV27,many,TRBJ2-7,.,TGTGCCAGCAGTTTAACGGGAGAGTACGAGCAGTACTTC,CASSLTGEYEQYF
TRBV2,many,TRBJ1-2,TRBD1,TGTGCCAGCAGACTGAGGACAGGGGTTCGTTATGGCTACACCTTC,CASRLRTGVRYGYTF
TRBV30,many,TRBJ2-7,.,TGTGCCGCAGCTTCCCCTGGCTACGAGCAGTACTTC,CAAASPGYEQYF
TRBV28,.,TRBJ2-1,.,TGTGCCAGCAGTTTAGACCTCAGGGGTAAGCAGTTCTTC,CASSLDLRGKQFF
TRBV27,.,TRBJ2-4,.,TGTGCCAGCAGTTCTCCCAGGACAGAAAACATTCAGTACTTC,CASSSPRTENIQYF
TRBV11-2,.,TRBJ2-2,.,TGTGCCAGCAGCGAAACTGAGTGGGGTACGAACACCGGGGAGCTGTTTTTT,CASSETEWGTNTGELFF
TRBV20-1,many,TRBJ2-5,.,TGCAGTGCTAGCAGACACCCAGGGGAGACCCAGTACTTC,CSASRHPGETQYF
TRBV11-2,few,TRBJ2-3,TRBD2,TGTGCCAGCAGCTGGACTAGCGGGACCCCAGATACGCAGTATTTT,CASSWTSGTPDTQYF
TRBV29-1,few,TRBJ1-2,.,TGCAGCGTTGGTGAGCTTCAGATCTATGGCTACACCTTC,CSVGELQIYGYTF
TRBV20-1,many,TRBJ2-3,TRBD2,TGCAGTGCTAGAGAGGCGGGAGTTCGAACAGATACGCAGTATTTT,CSAREAGVRTDTQYF
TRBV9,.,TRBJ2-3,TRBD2,TGTGCCAGCAGCGACCCTGTTCTACCGAGGACTAGCGAACCTAGCACAGATACGCAGTATTTT,CASSDPVLPRTSEPSTDTQYF
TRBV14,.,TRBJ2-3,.,TGTGCCAGCAGCCAAGATAGGGGAACCACGCAGTATTTT,CASSQDRGTTQYF
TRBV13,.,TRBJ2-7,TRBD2,TGTGCCAGCAGACGGAGACTAGCGGGAGGGCAGGGGTACGAGCAGTACTTC,CASRRRLAGGQGYEQYF
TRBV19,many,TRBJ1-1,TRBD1,TGTGCCAGTAACCCGGGACAGGGGAAGGCTGAAGCTTTCTTT,CASNPGQGKAEAFF
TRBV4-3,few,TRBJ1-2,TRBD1,TGCGCCAGCAGCCCGACAGGGTTTGTTAACTATGGCTACACCTTC,CASSPTGFVNYGYTF
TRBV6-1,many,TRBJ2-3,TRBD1,TGTGCCAGCAGTGACGACGGGACAGGGGGAGCAGATACGCAGTATTTT,CASSDDGTGGADTQYF
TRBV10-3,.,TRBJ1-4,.,TGTGCCATCAGTGAAGGGGTAGGGGGAGGAACTAATGAAAAACTGTTTTTT,CAISEGVGGGTNEKLFF
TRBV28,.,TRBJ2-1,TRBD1,TGTGCCAGCAGTCCACTGGACAGGGGGCACGATGAGCAGTTCTTC,CASSPLDRGHDEQFF
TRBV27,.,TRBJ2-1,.,TGTGCCAGCAGTTTAAGGTTTGATTACAATGAGCAGTTCTTC,CASSLRFDYNEQFF
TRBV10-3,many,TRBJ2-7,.,TGTGCCATCAGTGAGTCTAGGTACGAGCAGTACTTC,CAISESRYEQYF
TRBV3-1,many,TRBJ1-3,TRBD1,TGTGCCAGCAGCCAGGGATGGGACAGGCTCTCTGGAAACACCATATATTTT,CASSQGWDRLSGNTIYF
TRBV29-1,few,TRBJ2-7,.,TGCAGCGTAGAGACTAGAGATACCTACGAGCAGTACTTC,CSVETRDTYEQYF
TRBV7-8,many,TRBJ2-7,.,TGTGCCAGCAGCTTAGCTGGGCGGGATTGGTACGAGCAGTACTTC,CASSLAGRDWYEQYF
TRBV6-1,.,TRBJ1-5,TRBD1,TGTGCCAGCTCTCCGGACAGGGGGCAGAATCAGCCCCAGCATTTT,CASSPDRGQNQPQHF
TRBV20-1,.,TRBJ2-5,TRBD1,TGCAATGCTAGGGGGACAGGGATAGAGACCCAGTACTTC,CNARGTGIETQYF
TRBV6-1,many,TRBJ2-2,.,TGTGCCAGCAGGGACAATGGACGGAACACCGGGGAGCTGTTTTTT,CASRDNGRNTGELFF
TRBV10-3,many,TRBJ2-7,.,TGTGCCATCAGCGCGAGCCAACCACCCGAATACGAGCAGTACTTC,CAISASQPPEYEQYF
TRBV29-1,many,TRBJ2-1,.,TGCAGCGTTGACGGGAGCTACAATGAGCAGTTCTTC,CSVDGSYNEQFF
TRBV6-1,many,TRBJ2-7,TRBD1,TGTGCCAGCAGTTTTGGACAGGGTGGGTCCTACGAGCAGTACTTC,CASSFGQGGSYEQYF
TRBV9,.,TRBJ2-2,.,TGTGCCAGCAGCGGAATAAGCGGGTTGGGGGAGCTGTTTTTT,CASSGISGLGELFF
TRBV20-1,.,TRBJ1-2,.,TGCAGTGGGCGCAGGGAGGGGGGCATCTATGGCTACACCTTC,CSGRREGGIYGYTF
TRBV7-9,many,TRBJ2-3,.,TGTGCCAGCAGCTCCAGGTCCGCCCAAACAGATACGCAGTATTTT,CASSSRSAQTDTQYF
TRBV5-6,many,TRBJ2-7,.,TGTGCCAGCAGCTTGATAGGGTTCAGCTCCTACGAGCAGTACTTC,CASSLIGFSSYEQYF